The T cell receptor (beta chain) described here comes from a study of cytomegalovirus exposure and HLA in healthy donors. Study-level points and caveats: The productive fraction for most TCR beta V segments was about 87% or about 30% in an earlier analysis. In a later analysis, HLA-C alleles had the fewest associated TCRs, DRB1 alleles the most. The authors reported that TCR beta sequences could predict HLA-A and HLA-B alleles. These predictions were accurate for most subjects in the first cohort.

The germline CDR1 and CDR2 sequences are SGDLS and YYNGEE. There are 15 residues in the CDR3. As for this clone: What it binds is not known.

Use of 60 Vbeta and 13 Jbeta primers characterized the PCR. Measured with immunoSEQ multiplex PCR; TCRdb has only the in-frame clones, and not every one. The sample lists 130,000 to 150,000 clones, 82% occurring once. The sequence was obtained from an older woman in good health and CMV-seropositive. Material: PBMCs. The chain joins TRBV9 to TRBJ2-1, with D possibly being TRBD2 (5 bases). The CDR3 is CGGPAAVRVIYVQFF. In DNA, the CDR3 is TGTGGTGGGCCAGCAGCGGTTCGGGTAATCTATGTGCAGTTCTTC.